This paragraph covers one T cell receptor (beta chain) sequence. What it binds is not known. This record comes from a study of shared clonotypes between healthy human individuals. Sequenced by immunoSEQ multiplex PCR; TCRdb stores in-frame clones only, minus some. The sample consists of some 1.5 million clones, roughly 95% of them appearing once. Study-level findings and limits: Sharing across four donors was highest in naive CD4 (approximately 5%) and lowest in memory CD8 (approximately 0.4%).

Germline loops: CDR1 MDHEN, CDR2 SYDVKM. This CDR3 comprises 18 residues. Losses at the gene ends were 5 bases for V and 9 bases for J; bases not matched to a gene: 13. The chain uses TRBV28 and TRBJ2-1; TRBD2 matches 16 bases. The clonotype originates from a man aged 30 to 39 in good health. Material for sequencing was naive CD4+ T cells sorted from blood. Subset: CD45RA+ positively selected. CDR3 DNA sequence: TGTGCCAGCAGTCGCAGAACCACCGGGACTAGCGGGAGGGTTGAGCAGTTCTTC. It codes for CASSRRTTGTSGRVEQFF. The full variable domain, with the rest looked up from reference TRBV28 and TRBJ2-1, is DVKVTQSSRYLVKRTGEKVFLECVQDMDHENMFWYRQDPGLGLRLIYFSYDVKMKEKGDIPEGYSVSREKKERFSLILESASTNQTSMYLCASSRRTTGTSGRVEQFFGPGTRLTVL.